What follows describes a single T cell receptor (beta chain). Its specificity is not known. This specimen comes from a study of cytomegalovirus exposure and HLA in healthy donors. General study findings and limits: When analyzed later, a missense DCLRE1C variant was found to be linked to TCR beta V- and J-gene trimming. Rates of TCR association differed by HLA locus in a later analysis, with DRB1 highest and HLA-C lowest.

PCR amplification relied on 60 Vbeta primers (plus 13 Jbeta primers). Sequencing used immunoSEQ multiplex PCR; TCRdb keeps in-frame clones, though not all of them. This repertoire includes about 170,000 clones. Per germline, CDR1 LNHNV and CDR2 YYDKDF (reference sequence). V lost 1 base and J lost 7, with 13 bases in between. The CDR3 runs 15 residues. V and J are TRBV15 and TRBJ1-4; D gene unclear. The source of this sequence is a woman in her late teens or twenties in good health and CMV-seropositive. Sequencing was performed on PBMCs. DNA for the CDR3: TGTGCCACCAGCAGAGCGGGGTCACCGGGTGAAAAACTGTTTTTT. Its translation: CATSRAGSPGEKLFF.